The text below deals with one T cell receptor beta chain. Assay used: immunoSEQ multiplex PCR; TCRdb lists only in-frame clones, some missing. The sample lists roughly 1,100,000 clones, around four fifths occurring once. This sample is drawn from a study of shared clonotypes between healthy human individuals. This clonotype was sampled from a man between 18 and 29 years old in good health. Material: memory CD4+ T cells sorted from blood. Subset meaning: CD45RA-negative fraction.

CDR3: CASSQGLAGFGATGELFF. The CDR3 DNA reads as TGTGCCAGCAGCCAAGGGCTAGCGGGGTTTGGGGCCACCGGGGAGCTGTTTTTT. The chain has TRBV4-2 and TRBJ2-2; TRBD2 matches 9 bases. V lost 1 base, J lost 4 bases, and 10 bases stayed unmatched. This CDR3 spans 18 amino acids. Germline-derived CDR1 and CDR2 are LGHNA and YNFKEQ.